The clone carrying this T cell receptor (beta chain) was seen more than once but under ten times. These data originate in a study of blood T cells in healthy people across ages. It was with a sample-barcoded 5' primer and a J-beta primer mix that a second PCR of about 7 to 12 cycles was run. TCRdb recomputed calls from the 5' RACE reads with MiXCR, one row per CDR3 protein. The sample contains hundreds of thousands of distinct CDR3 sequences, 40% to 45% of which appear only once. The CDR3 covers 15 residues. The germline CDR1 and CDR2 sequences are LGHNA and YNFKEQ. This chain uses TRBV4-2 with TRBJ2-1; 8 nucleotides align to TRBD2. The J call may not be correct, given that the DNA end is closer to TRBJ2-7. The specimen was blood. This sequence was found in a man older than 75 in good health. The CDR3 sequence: CASSRSGGSYNEQYF. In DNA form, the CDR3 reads TGTGCCAGCAGCCGCAGCGGGGGTTCCTACAATGAGCAGTACTTC.